Listed below are T cell receptor beta chains from one sample, sequenced in a study of blood T cell repertoires in COVID-19. Some clones are missing from TCRdb's copy, which holds only in-frame ones; the method was immunoSEQ multiplex PCR. Of 200,000 or so clones listed, around 89% were seen once; the top ten hold approximately 1.8%. Sequenced input: peripheral blood. These receptors all come from a man aged 70 or older with acute or convalescent COVID-19. Both conserved end residues are part of each CDR3. A D gene is named only where the DNA matches it firmly. Size tells how often a clone was seen (once, few, many) or the class of an expanded clone, and some rows leave it out.

>TRBJ2-5|-|-|TRBV18
CASSPLTPQETQYF
TGTGCCAGCTCACCACTCACTCCACAAGAGACCCAGTACTTC
>TRBJ1-1|-|-|TRBV9
CASSLETGNTEAFF
TGTGCCAGCAGCTTAGAGACAGGGAACACTGAAGCTTTCTTT
>TRBJ1-2|TRBD1|few|TRBV7-2
CASRPGQGKEGYTF
TGTGCCAGCAGGCCGGGACAGGGGAAGGAAGGCTACACCTTC
>TRBJ2-1|-|-|TRBV24-1
CATSDFNSGGRGFDEQFF
TGTGCCACCAGTGATTTTAATTCCGGTGGGAGAGGGTTCGATGAGCAGTTCTTC
>TRBJ2-6|TRBD1|-|TRBV18
CASSPLGTGNSGANVLTF
TGTGCCAGCTCACCGCTCGGGACAGGCAACTCTGGGGCCAACGTCCTGACTTTC
>TRBJ1-1|-|-|TRBV12-3/TRBV12-4
CASSPSGGLGAFF
TGTGCCAGCAGCCCCTCGGGGGGGTTGGGGGCTTTCTTT
>TRBJ2-3|TRBD2|-|TRBV9
CASSVGAGVGADTQYF
TGTGCCAGCAGCGTGGGAGCGGGAGTGGGAGCAGATACGCAGTATTTT
>TRBJ2-5|-|-|TRBV6-6
CASSNSNQETQYF
TGTGCCAGCAGTAACAGTAACCAAGAGACCCAGTACTTC
>TRBJ1-1|-|-|TRBV20-1
CSASRGPSDTEAFF
TGCAGTGCTAGTCGTGGTCCCTCGGACACTGAAGCTTTCTTT
>TRBJ2-1|-|once|TRBV5-6
CASSLGFLSDEQFF
TGTGCCAGCAGCTTAGGGTTTCTTAGCGATGAGCAGTTCTTC
>TRBJ1-1|TRBD1|-|TRBV11-1
CASSERQGARLGAFF
TGTGCCAGCAGCGAACGACAGGGGGCACGGCTTGGAGCTTTCTTT
>TRBJ1-5|TRBD1|-|TRBV4-1
CASSQDTDRASNQPQHF
TGCGCCAGCAGCCAAGATACGGACAGGGCGAGCAATCAGCCCCAGCATTTT
>TRBJ1-1|-|-|TRBV27
CASTVLTGGEAFF
TGTGCCAGCACCGTTCTGACGGGGGGAGAAGCTTTCTTT